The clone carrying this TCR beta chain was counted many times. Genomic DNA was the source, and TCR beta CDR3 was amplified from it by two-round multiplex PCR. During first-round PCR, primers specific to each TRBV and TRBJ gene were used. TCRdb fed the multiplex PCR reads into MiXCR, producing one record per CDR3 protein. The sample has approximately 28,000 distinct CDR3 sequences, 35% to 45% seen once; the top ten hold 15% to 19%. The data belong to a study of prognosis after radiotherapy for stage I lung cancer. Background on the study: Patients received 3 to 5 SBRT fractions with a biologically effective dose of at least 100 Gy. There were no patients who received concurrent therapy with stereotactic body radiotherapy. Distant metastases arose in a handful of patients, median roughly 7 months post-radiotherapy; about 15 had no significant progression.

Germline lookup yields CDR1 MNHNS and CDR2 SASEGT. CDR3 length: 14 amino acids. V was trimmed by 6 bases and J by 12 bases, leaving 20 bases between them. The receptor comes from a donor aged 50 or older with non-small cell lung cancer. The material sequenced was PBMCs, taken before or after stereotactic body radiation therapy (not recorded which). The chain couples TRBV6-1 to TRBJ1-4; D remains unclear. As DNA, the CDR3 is TGTGCCAGCAGCTACCTTGGAATAGAAGGGCAACTGTTTTTT. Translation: CASSYLGIEGQLFF.